This T cell receptor (beta chain) derives from a study of OX40 agonist ivuxolimab in advanced cancers. Study-wide results and caveats: The study found that CD8+ T cells averaged more expanded clones than CD4+.

Measured with immunoSEQ multiplex PCR; TCRdb has only the in-frame clones, and not every one. The sample shows more than 50,000 clones, roughly 87% of them seen only once. CDR1 is LNHDA, CDR2 SQIVND, per germline (reference sequence). V was trimmed by 3 bases and J by 3 bases, leaving 15 bases between them. This CDR3 region has 15 residues. In the case of this clone: Its antigen is undetermined.

This clonotype was sampled from an adult with an advanced solid tumor such as melanoma, head and neck, liver or kidney cancer. The source was CD4+ or CD8+ T cells sorted from blood, collected in a trial of the OX40 agonist ivuxolimab. J is TRBJ2-7 and V is TRBV19, with D possibly TRBD2 on 6 matching bases. The CDR3 DNA follows: TGTGCCAGTAGTATGTTATCTAGCGACCTCTACGAGCAGTACTTC. This encodes CASSMLSSDLYEQYF.